This T cell receptor beta chain is from a study of OX40 agonist ivuxolimab in advanced cancers. For the study at large: Cancers in dose escalation were hepatocellular, melanoma, renal cell and head and neck.

V was pared by 5 bases and J by 8 bases, with 5 bases of the junction left unmatched. Germline V gene lookup returns CDR1 PRHDT and CDR2 FYEKMQ (reference sequence). This CDR3 is built from 14 residues. Repertoires were generated with immunoSEQ multiplex PCR, while TCRdb's copy carries only in-frame clones and drops some. The table has tens of thousands of clones, about 93% seen once. Sequenced here: CD4+ or CD8+ T cells sorted from blood, sampled in a trial of the OX40 agonist ivuxolimab. The genes are TRBV13 and TRBJ1-6; TRBD1 matches at 8 bases. This sequence was found in an adult with an advanced solid tumor such as melanoma, head and neck, liver or kidney cancer. Here the CDR3 reads CASSPGQGYSPLHF. The CDR3 bases are TGTGCCAGCAGCCCCGGACAGGGATATTCACCCCTCCACTTT.